Each of the 10 T cell receptor beta chains below was sequenced from the same sample in a study of shared clonotypes between healthy human individuals (dated by TCRdb to the early 2020s). Libraries were built with the immunoSEQ multiplex PCR assay. This immuneACCESS table, as held by TCRdb, lists in-frame sequences with V and J called but not all clones. Of the missing ones, under half trace to an unresolved V gene in checked studies; the others have no known cause. This sample lists around 1.1 million clones; about 84% were detected once. The ten largest clones take up 0.61% of the sample. The specimen sequenced was memory CD4+ T cells from PBMCs. The label giving this sample's cell subset or site can be read as: CD45RA-negative fraction. The origin of the receptors is a young man in good health. Some clones in this sample may be carry-over from other donors' samples.

Concerning this clone: This likely traces to a read error, being one base from a far larger clone. DNA of the CDR3: TGTGCCAGCAGTGACACAGATACGCAGTATTTT. Translated: CASSDTDTQYF. V gene TRBV10-3 combines with J gene TRBJ2-3; D gene ambiguous. This CDR3 comprises 11 residues. From germline, CDR1 is ENHRY and CDR2 SYGVKD.

This sequence joins TRBV28 and TRBJ2-5, with 7 bases identical to TRBD2. The CDR3 loop spans 15 amino acids. Trimming took 2 bases from V and 5 from J; bases not matched to a gene: 8. Germline values: CDR1 MDHEN, CDR2 SYDVKM. CDR3 DNA: TGTGCCAGCAGTTTAATGGGGCTAGCGGAGGAGACCCAGTACTTC. Its translation is CASSLMGLAEETQYF.

Written as DNA, the CDR3 is TGTGCCAGCAGTTTCCCGGACCTTTCGAACATTCAGTACTTC. Protein: CASSFPDLSNIQYF. This chain links TRBV28 with TRBJ2-4; D unresolved. The germline gives CDR1 MDHEN, CDR2 SYDVKM. V was shortened by 3 bases and J by 7 bases, with 13 bases between the two germline ends. The CDR3 contains 14 residues.

The chain links TRBV11-2 to TRBJ1-1; D is ambiguous. The CDR3 is 12 amino acids. The germline gives CDR1 SGHAT, CDR2 FQNNGV. Trimming removed 3 bases at V and 4 bases at J, with 6 bases between. CDR3 residues: CASSFISTEAFF. The CDR3 bases are TGTGCCAGCAGCTTTATTTCCACTGAAGCTTTCTTT.

As regards this clone: One base separates it from a far larger clone, so it is likely a read error. The chain uses TRBV6-5 and TRBJ1-1; 8 bases map to TRBD1. Germline lookup yields CDR1 MNHEY and CDR2 SVGAGI. V shed 8 bases and J 8 bases; nucleotides not matched to a gene: 13. CDR3 length: 14 residues. CDR3 in amino acids: CASGQGQGVKEAFF. CDR3 nucleotide sequence: TGTGCCAGCGGCCAAGGACAGGGTGTTAAGGAAGCTTTCTTT.

As to this clone: The same CDR3 arises from other DNA sequences in this sample as well. The chain links TRBV7-9 to TRBJ2-7; D not certain. CDR3 length equals 12 residues. Germline values: CDR1 SEHNR, CDR2 FQNEAQ (reference sequence). Trimming took off 5 bases at V and 0 bases at J, with 5 bases between the two ends. The CDR3 bases are TGTGCCAGCAGCCTAAGCTCCTACGAGCAGTACTTC. Residues: CASSLSSYEQYF.

This clone was seen just once. This chain links TRBV19 with TRBJ2-1; 7 bases align to TRBD2. Germline V gene sequence: CDR1 LNHDA, CDR2 SQIVND (reference sequence). This CDR3 region has 14 residues. J gave up 4 bases and V 5 bases, and 5 bases lay outside the gene matches. The CDR3 DNA reads TGTGCCAGTAGTCGGGGAGGGATTTACAATGAGCAGTTCTTC. It is translated as CASSRGGIYNEQFF.

J is TRBJ2-2 and V is TRBV5-1; D ambiguous. Trimming pared 0 bases from V and 6 bases from J, leaving 18 bases between. The CDR3 spans 17 residues. Germline V CDR1 and CDR2: SGHRS, YFSETQ. The DNA of the CDR3 is TGCGCCAGCAGCTTGGGCCCCGCGGCGGCTTCACCCGGGGAGCTGTTTTTT. Its protein is CASSLGPAAASPGELFF.

The V and J genes are TRBV19 and TRBJ1-1; D is undetermined. The CDR3 runs 16 residues. Germline CDR1 LNHDA, CDR2 SQIVND (reference sequence). Trimming left V 6 bases short and J 4 bases short, with 21 bases between. CDR3 loop: CASSGDHGRGVTEAFF. In nucleotides, the CDR3 is TGTGCCAGTAGCGGGGATCATGGTCGGGGAGTCACTGAAGCTTTCTTT.

This clone was counted at least ten times. Here the CDR3 reads CATGGVSYNEQFF. CDR3 DNA sequence: TGTGCCACCGGAGGGGTATCCTACAATGAGCAGTTCTTC. The chain has TRBV10-3 and TRBJ2-1; a weak D match, TRBD2 (6 bases). This CDR3 has 13 amino acids. Germline-derived CDR1 and CDR2 are ENHRY and SYGVKD. V was shortened by 10 bases and J by 1 base, with 11 bases between the two germline ends.